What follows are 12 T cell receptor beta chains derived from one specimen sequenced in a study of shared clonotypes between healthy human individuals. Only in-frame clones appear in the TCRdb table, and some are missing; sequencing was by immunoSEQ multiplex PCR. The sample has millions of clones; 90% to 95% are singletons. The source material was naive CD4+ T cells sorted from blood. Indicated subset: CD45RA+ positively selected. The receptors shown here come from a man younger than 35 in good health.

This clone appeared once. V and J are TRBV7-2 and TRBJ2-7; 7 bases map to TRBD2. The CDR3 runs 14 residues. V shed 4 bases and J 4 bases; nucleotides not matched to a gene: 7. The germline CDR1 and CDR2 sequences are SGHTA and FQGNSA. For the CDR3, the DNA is TGTGCCAGCAGCTCCTCTTGGCGGGAGTACGAGCAGTACTTC. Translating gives CASSSSWREYEQYF.

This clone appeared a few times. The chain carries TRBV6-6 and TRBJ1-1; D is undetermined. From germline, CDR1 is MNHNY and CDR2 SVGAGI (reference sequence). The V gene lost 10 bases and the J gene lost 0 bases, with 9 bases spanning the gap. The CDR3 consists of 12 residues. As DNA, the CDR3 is TGTGCCATCGGCCAGTTGAACACTGAAGCTTTCTTT. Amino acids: CAIGQLNTEAFF.

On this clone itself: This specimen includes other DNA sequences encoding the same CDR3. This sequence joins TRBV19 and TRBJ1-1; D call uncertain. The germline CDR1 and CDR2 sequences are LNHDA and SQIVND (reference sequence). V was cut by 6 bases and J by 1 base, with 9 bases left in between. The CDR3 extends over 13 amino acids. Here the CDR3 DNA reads TGTGCCAGTAGGACTTCGAAGAACACTGAAGCTTTCTTT. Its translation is CASRTSKNTEAFF. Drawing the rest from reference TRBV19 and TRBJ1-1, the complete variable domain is DGGITQSPKYLFRKEGQNVTLSCEQNLNHDAMYWYRQDPGQGLRLIYYSQIVNDFQKGDIAEGYSVSREKKESFPLTVTSAQKNPTAFYLCASRTSKNTEAFFGQGTRLTVV.

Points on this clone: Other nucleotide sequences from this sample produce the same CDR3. Here the CDR3 reads CASTRSGNTIYF. The CDR3 nucleotides read TGTGCCAGCACCCGGTCCGGAAACACCATATATTTT. The rearrangement links TRBV28 to TRBJ1-3; no reliable D call. There are 12 residues in the CDR3. The germline gives CDR1 MDHEN, CDR2 SYDVKM. Trimming removed 7 bases at V and 4 bases at J, with 8 bases between.

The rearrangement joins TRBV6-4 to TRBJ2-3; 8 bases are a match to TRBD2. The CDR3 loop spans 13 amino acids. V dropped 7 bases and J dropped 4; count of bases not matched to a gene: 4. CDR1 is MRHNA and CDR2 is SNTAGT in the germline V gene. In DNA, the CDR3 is TGTGCCAGCAAAACTAGCGGAGCAGATACGCAGTATTTT. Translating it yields CASKTSGADTQYF.

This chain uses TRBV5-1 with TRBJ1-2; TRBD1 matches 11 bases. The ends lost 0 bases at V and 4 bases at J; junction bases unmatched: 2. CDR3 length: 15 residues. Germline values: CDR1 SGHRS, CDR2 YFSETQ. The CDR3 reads CASSLGGTGGYGYTF. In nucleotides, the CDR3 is TGCGCCAGCAGCTTGGGCGGGACAGGGGGCTATGGCTACACCTTC.

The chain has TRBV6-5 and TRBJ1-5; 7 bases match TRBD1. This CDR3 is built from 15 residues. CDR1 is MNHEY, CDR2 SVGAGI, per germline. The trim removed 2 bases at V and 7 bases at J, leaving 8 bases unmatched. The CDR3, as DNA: TGTGCCAGCAGTTACACTCGGACAGGAGGACAGCCCCAGCATTTT. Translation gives CASSYTRTGGQPQHF.

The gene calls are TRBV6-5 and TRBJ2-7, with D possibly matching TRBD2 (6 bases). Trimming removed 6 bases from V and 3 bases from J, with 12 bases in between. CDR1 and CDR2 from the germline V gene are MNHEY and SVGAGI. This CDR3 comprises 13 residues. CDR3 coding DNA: TGTGCCAGCAGGGAGGGGTCCGGCTACGAGCAGTACTTC. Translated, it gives CASREGSGYEQYF.

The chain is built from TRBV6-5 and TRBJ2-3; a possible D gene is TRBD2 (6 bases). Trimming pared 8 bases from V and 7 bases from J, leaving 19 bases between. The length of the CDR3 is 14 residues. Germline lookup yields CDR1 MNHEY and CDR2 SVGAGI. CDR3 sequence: CASAGLDLGNTQYF. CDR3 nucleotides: TGTGCCAGCGCGGGACTGGACCTCGGGAATACGCAGTATTTT.

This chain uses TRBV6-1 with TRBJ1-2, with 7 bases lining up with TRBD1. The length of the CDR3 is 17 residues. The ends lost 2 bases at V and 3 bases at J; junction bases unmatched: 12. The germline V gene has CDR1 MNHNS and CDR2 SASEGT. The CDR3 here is CASSETRGAGGYYGYTF. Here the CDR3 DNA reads TGTGCCAGCAGTGAAACCCGGGGAGCAGGGGGATACTATGGCTACACCTTC.

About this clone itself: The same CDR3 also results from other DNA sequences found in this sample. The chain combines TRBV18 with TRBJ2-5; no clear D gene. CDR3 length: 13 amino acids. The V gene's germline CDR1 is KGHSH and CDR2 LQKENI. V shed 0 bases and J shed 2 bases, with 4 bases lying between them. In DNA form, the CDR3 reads TGTGCCAGCTCACCACCTAGTCAAGAGACCCAGTACTTC. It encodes CASSPPSQETQYF.

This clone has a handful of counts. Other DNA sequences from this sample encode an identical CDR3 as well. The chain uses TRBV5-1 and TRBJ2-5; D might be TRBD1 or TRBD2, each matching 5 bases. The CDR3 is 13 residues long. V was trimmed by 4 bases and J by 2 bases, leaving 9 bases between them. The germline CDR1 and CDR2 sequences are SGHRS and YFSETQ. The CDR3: CASSGGPQETQYF. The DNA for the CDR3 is TGCGCCAGCAGCGGGGGACCGCAAGAGACCCAGTACTTC.